The 17 T cell receptor beta chains below come from one sample, sequenced in a study of blood T cell repertoires in COVID-19 (TCRdb year 2020). Library generation was performed with the immunoSEQ multiplex PCR assay. The immuneACCESS repertoire file appears here via TCRdb, limited to in-frame rearrangements. These files lack a portion of the clones; in checked studies, under half of the deficit traces to unresolved V genes, and the cause of the others is not known. The sample has 30,000 to 40,000 clones on record, nearly 90% of them singletons. The top ten constitute 2% to 2.5% of the sample. Sequencing was done on a sample of peripheral blood. Receptors were obtained from a human donor in a cohort sampled during active COVID-19.

This clone was counted between two and nine times. The chain recombines TRBV5-6 with TRBJ2-7, with D tentatively TRBD2 (5 bases). CDR1 is SGHDT and CDR2 is YYEEEE in the germline V gene. The CDR3 sequence is 14 residues long. The V gene lost 4 bases and the J gene lost 6 bases, with 17 bases spanning the gap. The chain's CDR3 is CASSKGLGRAEQYF. CDR3 nucleotide sequence: TGTGCCAGCAGCAAAGGACTCGGTAGGGCCGAGCAGTACTTC. The entire variable domain, with the rest obtained from reference TRBV5-6 and TRBJ2-7, is as follows: DAGVTQSPTHLIKTRGQQVTLRCSPKSGHDTVSWYQQALGQGPQFIFQYYEEEERQRGNFPDRFSGHQFPNYSSELNVNALLLGDSALYLCASSKGLGRAEQYFGPGTRLTVT.

This clone was seen just once. The chain couples TRBV7-9 to TRBJ2-7; weak D call: TRBD2 (6 bases). The ends were cut back, 5 bases at V and 1 base at J, with 9 bases in the middle. Germline V gives CDR1 SEHNR, CDR2 FQNEAQ (reference sequence). CDR3 length equals 13 residues. The CDR3 region has the DNA TGTGCCAGCAGCGGAGGGCGGTCCTACGAGCAGTACTTC. Its protein product is CASSGGRSYEQYF.

The chain couples TRBV5-6 to TRBJ2-4; TRBD1 agrees at 7 bases. Germline assignment: CDR1 SGHDT and CDR2 YYEEEE. With V trimmed by 4 bases and J by 6 bases, 4 bases remained unmatched. The CDR3 has 13 residues. The CDR3 spells CASSPGGRNIQYF. The CDR3 DNA follows: TGTGCCAGCAGCCCAGGGGGTAGAAACATTCAGTACTTC. Based on the CDR3 plus reference TRBV5-6 and TRBJ2-4, the full variable domain is DAGVTQSPTHLIKTRGQQVTLRCSPKSGHDTVSWYQQALGQGPQFIFQYYEEEERQRGNFPDRFSGHQFPNYSSELNVNALLLGDSALYLCASSPGGRNIQYFGAGTRLSVL.

The rearrangement uses TRBV7-2 and TRBJ1-2; D gene uncertain. The V end was cut by 2 bases, the J end by 6 bases, with 13 bases between. Germline V gives CDR1 SGHTA, CDR2 FQGNSA. This CDR3 region has 14 residues. The CDR3 is CASSLSPIGDGYTF. CDR3 DNA: TGTGCCAGCAGCTTAAGCCCCATCGGGGATGGCTACACCTTC.

This rearrangement joins TRBV12-3 or TRBV12-4 to TRBJ2-1; weak D call: TRBD2 (6 bases). This CDR3 spans 13 amino acids. The germline V and J ends were trimmed by 6 bases and 0 bases, with 6 bases remaining between them. CDR3 DNA: TGTGCCAGCAGGACTAGCTCCTACAATGAGCAGTTCTTC. Translation gives CASRTSSYNEQFF.

The chain couples TRBV2 to TRBJ1-4, with a tentative D call TRBD1 (5 bases). Looked up from germline, CDR1 is SNHLY and CDR2 is FYNNEI. The CDR3 sequence is 16 residues long. Trimming left V 0 bases short and J 6 bases short, with 14 bases between. The CDR3 is CASSEAVGLFDEKLFF. CDR3 DNA sequence: TGTGCCAGCAGTGAAGCGGTGGGACTGTTTGATGAAAAACTGTTTTTT. Supplemented by reference TRBV2 and TRBJ1-4, the full variable domain reads EPEVTQTPSHQVTQMGQEVILRCVPISNHLYFYWYRQILGQKVEFLVSFYNNEISEKSEIFDDQFSVERPDGSNFTLKIRSTKLEDSAMYFCASSEAVGLFDEKLFFGSGTQLSVL.

The V and J genes are TRBV5-4 and TRBJ2-5, with a tentative D call TRBD2 (7 bases). Germline CDR1 reads SGHNT; CDR2 reads YYREEE (reference sequence). V lost 4 bases to trimming and J lost 4 bases, with 20 bases between them. The CDR3 runs to 16 residues. The CDR3 loop reads CASSQTTGGRGETQYF. The CDR3 nucleotides are TGTGCCAGCAGCCAGACCACGGGGGGCCGGGGAGAGACCCAGTACTTC.

The chain joins TRBV5-1 to TRBJ2-3, with TRBD2 matching 10 bases. The CDR3 is 16 residues long. V lost 3 bases to trimming and J lost 2 bases; unmatched junction nucleotides: 6. Looked up from germline, CDR1 is SGHRS and CDR2 is YFSETQ. The CDR3 reads CASSSGAGGVTDTQYF. The CDR3 bases are TGCGCCAGCAGCTCCGGAGCGGGGGGGGTCACAGATACGCAGTATTTT. Full variable domain (remainder filled in from reference TRBV5-1 and TRBJ2-3): KAGVTQTPRYLIKTRGQQVTLSCSPISGHRSVSWYQQTPGQGLQFLFEYFSETQRNKGNFPGRFSGRQFSNSRSEMNVSTLELGDSALYLCASSSGAGGVTDTQYFGPGTRLTVL.

Here the CDR3 reads CASSLGPGVSYEQYF. CDR3 sequence (DNA): TGTGCCAGCAGCCTGGGCCCCGGGGTGTCCTACGAGCAGTACTTC. The V and J genes are TRBV5-5 and TRBJ2-7; D may be TRBD2 (5 bases). The V end lost 4 bases, the J end lost 1 base, and 15 bases lay between the germline ends. This CDR3 region has 15 residues. The germline CDR1 and CDR2 sequences are SGHKS and YYEKEE (reference sequence).

The table lists this clone with a count of one. In the same sample, other DNA sequences code for this CDR3. The V call is TRBV5-1, the J call TRBJ2-5; no clear D gene. V was cut by 2 bases and J by 2 bases, with 7 bases left in between. Germline V lookup: CDR1 SGHRS, CDR2 YFSETQ. The CDR3 runs 13 residues. The CDR3 DNA follows: TGCGCCAGCAGCTTAACAGTACAAGAGACCCAGTACTTC. Its translation is CASSLTVQETQYF.

The chain joins TRBV28 to TRBJ2-1, with a possible D match to TRBD1 (5 bases). Trimming pared 2 bases from V and 3 bases from J, leaving 14 bases between. This CDR3 comprises 16 residues. Germline loops: CDR1 MDHEN, CDR2 SYDVKM. The CDR3 sequence: CASSLGSLRGYNEQFF. CDR3 nucleotide sequence: TGTGCCAGCAGTTTAGGATCCTTAAGGGGCTACAATGAGCAGTTCTTC.

This chain links TRBV7-6 with TRBJ2-5; 10 bases line up with TRBD2. V lost 3 bases, J lost 1 base, and 8 bases stayed unmatched. The CDR3 has 17 residues. The germline V gene encodes CDR1 SGHVS and CDR2 FNYEAQ. The CDR3 sequence: CASSLSWVAGGQETQYF. The CDR3 bases are TGTGCCAGCAGCTTGAGCTGGGTAGCGGGGGGCCAAGAGACCCAGTACTTC.

The chain joins TRBV28 to TRBJ2-7; 8 bases map to TRBD1. Germline V CDR1 and CDR2: MDHEN, SYDVKM. The V segment lost 5 bases and the J segment 4 bases; nucleotides outside the gene matches: 4. The CDR3 length is 13 residues. The CDR3 DNA sequence: TGTGCCAGCAGTAAGACAGGGGCTTACGAGCAGTACTTC. This sequence encodes CASSKTGAYEQYF.

This rearrangement joins TRBV27 to TRBJ2-1, with 9 bases aligning to TRBD2. V lost 5 bases, J lost 9 bases, and 8 bases stayed unmatched. From germline, CDR1 is MNHEY and CDR2 SMNVEV (reference sequence). The CDR3 has 14 amino acids. CDR3: CASSPGLASGEQFF. CDR3 bases: TGTGCCAGCAGTCCAGGACTAGCGAGCGGTGAGCAGTTCTTC.

This sequence joins TRBV28 and TRBJ2-7; D is possibly TRBD1 (6 bases). V was pared by 3 bases and J by 4 bases, with 16 bases between. The CDR3 covers 15 residues. The germline gives CDR1 MDHEN, CDR2 SYDVKM. The DNA for the CDR3 is TGTGCCAGCAGTTTGAGTGGGGGCGCGATTTACGAGCAGTACTTC. Protein sequence: CASSLSGGAIYEQYF.

In its sample, this clone was seen once. The chain uses TRBV7-9 and TRBJ2-5; 8 nucleotides agree with TRBD2. J was trimmed by 5 bases and V by 7 bases; bases with no gene match: 24. This CDR3 has 19 residues. Per the germline V gene, CDR1 is SEHNR and CDR2 is FQNEAQ (reference sequence). Here the CDR3 reads CASTSPGGDREDELETQYF. The CDR3 coding sequence is TGTGCCAGCACCAGCCCGGGGGGGGACCGGGAGGACGAATTGGAGACCCAGTACTTC.

The CDR3 here is CASSGGLGELFF. Written as DNA, the CDR3 is TGTGCCAGCAGCGGGGGGCTGGGGGAGCTGTTTTTT. The chain couples TRBV27 to TRBJ2-2; D may be TRBD2 (7 bases). The length of the CDR3 is 12 residues. Germline-derived CDR1 and CDR2 are MNHEY and SMNVEV (reference sequence). With 6 bases removed from V and 8 bases from J, the gap between germline ends came to 10 bases.